A single sample is the source of the 8 T cell receptor beta chains below, sequenced in a study of blood T cell repertoires in COVID-19 (TCRdb year 2020). Library preparation employed the immunoSEQ multiplex PCR assay. The source is immuneACCESS, and TCRdb retained only in-frame sequences with V and J called. Part of the clones is not carried over; for the studies checked, unresolved V genes explain less than half of this, and the remainder is unexplained. The table for this sample lists some 150,000 clones; about 80% of them were counted only once. 1.5% to 2% of the sample is held by the ten biggest clonotypes. The sequencing input was PBMCs or T cells enriched from blood (not recorded which). These receptors all stem from a woman younger than 30 who had been exposed to COVID-19.

The count of this clone is one. The V call is TRBV28, the J call TRBJ2-1, with D perhaps TRBD2 (5 bases). Trimming removed 4 bases at V and 8 bases at J, with 9 bases between. The germline V gene has CDR1 MDHEN and CDR2 SYDVKM. The CDR3 length is 12 residues. The CDR3 loop reads CASSSGLYEQFF. CDR3 coding DNA: TGTGCCAGCAGTTCAGGACTCTATGAGCAGTTCTTC.

The chain recombines TRBV7-9 with TRBJ2-7; maybe TRBD2 (6 bases). The CDR3 loop spans 14 amino acids. V was pared by 1 base and J by 4 bases, with 11 bases between. CDR1 SEHNR and CDR2 FQNEAQ come from the germline V gene (reference sequence). Here the CDR3 reads CASSLGTSWYEQYF. The CDR3 DNA sequence: TGTGCCAGCAGCTTAGGTACTAGCTGGTACGAGCAGTACTTC.

This chain uses TRBV7-9 with TRBJ2-5, with TRBD1 matching over 7 bases. The V gene end was trimmed by 6 bases and the J gene end by 4 bases; junction bases not matched to a gene: 5. This CDR3 contains 13 residues. Germline V lookup: CDR1 SEHNR, CDR2 FQNEAQ (reference sequence). The CDR3 region has the DNA TGTGCCAGCAGTTCACAGGGGATAGAGACCCAGTACTTC. It codes for CASSSQGIETQYF. Supplemented by reference TRBV7-9 and TRBJ2-5, the full variable domain reads DTGVSQNPRHKITKRGQNVTFRCDPISEHNRLYWYRQTLGQGPEFLTYFQNEAQLEKSRLLSDRFSAERPKGSFSTLEIQRTEQGDSAMYLCASSSQGIETQYFGPGTRLLVL.

V gene TRBV18 combines with J gene TRBJ1-5; D call uncertain. The CDR3 sequence is 15 residues long. Trimming left V 3 bases short and J 2 bases short, with 11 bases between. Germline V gene data show CDR1 as KGHSH and CDR2 as LQKENI. This CDR3 is CASSPAGTGNQPQHF. The CDR3 DNA is TGTGCCAGCTCACCGGCGGGAACGGGCAATCAGCCCCAGCATTTT.

The CDR3 DNA sequence: TGTGCCAGCAGCTTGGGACTTAACACCGGGGAGCTGTTTTTT. Protein: CASSLGLNTGELFF. The chain is built from TRBV7-3 and TRBJ2-2; possibly TRBD2 for D (6 bases). CDR1 is SGHTA, CDR2 FQGTGA, per germline. The V end lost 3 bases, the J end lost 2 bases, and 7 bases lay between the germline ends. This CDR3 region has 14 residues.

The chain uses TRBV5-5 and TRBJ2-3, with 7 bases lining up with TRBD1. CDR1 and CDR2 from the germline V gene are SGHKS and YYEKEE (reference sequence). V gave up 0 bases and J gave up 3 bases; unmatched junction bases: 10. CDR3 length: 17 residues. For the CDR3, the DNA is TGTGCCAGCAGCTTGGCCGGGCCAGGGGGATGGACAGATACGCAGTATTTT. Encoded protein: CASSLAGPGGWTDTQYF. Full variable domain (missing parts from reference TRBV5-5 and TRBJ2-3): DAGVTQSPTHLIKTRGQQVTLRCSPISGHKSVSWYQQVLGQGPQFIFQYYEKEERGRGNFPDRFSARQFPNYSSELNVNALLLGDSALYLCASSLAGPGGWTDTQYFGPGTRLTVL.

The V and J genes are TRBV28 and TRBJ1-4, with TRBD1 matching over 10 bases. The germline gives CDR1 MDHEN, CDR2 SYDVKM. With V trimmed by 5 bases and J by 7 bases, 7 bases remained unmatched. This CDR3 contains 15 residues. The CDR3 loop is CASSLDRGPSEKLFF. The CDR3, as DNA: TGTGCCAGCAGTCTCGACAGGGGGCCTAGTGAAAAACTGTTTTTT.

The V call is TRBV30, the J call TRBJ2-7, with D perhaps TRBD2 (5 bases). The germline V gene has CDR1 GTSNPN and CDR2 SVGIG (reference sequence). V was pared by 2 bases and J by 7 bases, with 9 bases between. The CDR3 consists of 11 residues. CDR3 coding DNA: TGTGCCTGGAGTCTAAGGGAGGAGCAGTACTTC. It encodes CAWSLREEQYF. Filled out from reference TRBV30 and TRBJ2-7, the complete variable domain reads SQTIHQWPATLVQPVGSPLSLECTVEGTSNPNLYWYRQAAGRGLQLLFYSVGIGQISSEVPQNLSASRPQDRQFILSSKKLLLSDSGFYLCAWSLREEQYFGPGTRLTVT.